A single T cell receptor (beta chain) is shown here with its context. This clone has just a few counts. This clone's antigen is unknown. No base-level quality is on record; no much larger clone is a single base apart. This sample is drawn from a study of CD8+ T cells in alopecia areata (dated by TCRdb to between 2017 and 2018). Some background on the complete study: Treated patients were enrolled in an open-label pilot trial of oral tofacitinib at 5 to 10 mg twice daily for moderate-to-severe alopecia areata. The RNA source kit depended on sample type: the PAXgene miRNA kit for fixed scalp, the miRNeasy kit for PBMCs, and the RNeasy kit for mouse skin. In treated patients, disease severity was measured using the SALT score, which gives the percentage of scalp surface area affected. TCRbeta CDR3 regions were amplified by immunoSEQ multiplex PCR with 35 Vbeta forward and 13 Jbeta reverse primers. Tofacitinib was given for 6 to 18 months, followed by 6 months of follow-up off drug to assess delayed response and recurrence. Clonality in the scalp was compared among normal scalp (n=4), patchy alopecia areata scalp (n=8), and alopecia totalis/universalis scalp (n=8). The study used high-throughput TCRbeta sequencing to examine T cell clonal expansion in alopecia areata, in both the C3H/HeJ mouse model and human patients. Patients on tofacitinib were biopsied at baseline and after 4 and 24 weeks of treatment, and several of the patients also had a later scalp biopsy. In humans, TCRbeta sequencing was performed on scalp tissue and on sorted CD4+ and CD8+ peripheral blood T cells from healthy controls and from patients with patchy or totalis/universalis alopecia areata. General conclusions and limits of the study: Unlike mouse skin, which is dominated by gammadelta T cells, normal human skin has resident alphabeta T cells that are also sequenced, and this complicates analysis of the scalp TCR repertoire. Tofacitinib significantly decreased scalp clonality and the number of expanded CD8+ clones among the top 100 scalp clones. TCR sequences shared between patients were less clear than in mice, possibly partly because of HLA diversity in the patient population. Many expanded lesional clones were found to persist in scalp and blood during tofacitinib treatment, and relapse after treatment cessation may be partly explained by this persistence. Compared with normal scalp, lesional scalp had higher clonality and more expanded CD8+ clones, particularly in alopecia totalis/universalis, a pattern that suggests antigenic drive. Because the treated cohort was small and had only one nonresponder, larger studies are needed to examine links between baseline CD8+ expansion and response.

According to the germline V gene (reference sequence), CDR1 reads LNHDA and CDR2 reads SQIVND. Measured from the cysteine to the phenylalanine, the CDR3 is 15 residues long. The retained sequence is limited to the CDR3, 45 bases, with the frame set at the first base. V is reduced by 5 bases and J by 5 bases, leaving a spacing of 16 bases between them. The label giving this sample's time point can be read as: around 26 weeks on oral tofacitinib. The treatment or condition label on this specimen signifies: oral pan-JAK inhibitor, 5-10 mg twice daily. Peripheral blood and lesional scalp punch biopsies were obtained from patients with alopecia areata. PBMCs were isolated by density centrifugation and stained for CD3, CD4 and CD8, and CD4+ and CD8+ T cells were sorted on a FACSAria. Library creation used the immunoSEQ multiplex PCR assay. RNA was extracted from all samples and reverse transcribed into cDNA, which served as template for TCR sequencing. SuperScript III was used for first-strand cDNA synthesis, primed with a 2:1 mix of oligo-dT and random hexamers. Amplification bias was assessed with a synthetic immune receptor repertoire, and residual bias was removed computationally. From the authors' description of their analysis: After raw reads were preprocessed to remove errors, the CDR3 was defined following IMGT conventions as running from the conserved cysteine to phenylalanine. Clonality was calculated as 1 minus Shannon entropy normalized by log2 of the number of productive unique TCRs. Scalp TCRbeta sequences were cross-referenced with sorted blood CD4 and CD8 repertoires so that the CD4 or CD8 identity of scalp clones could be inferred. The clones in this table, taken by TCRdb from immuneACCESS, are in-frame only. Not every clone is retained; where verified, under half of the shortfall comes from an unresolved V gene, and the cause of the rest is unknown. That table gives V, J and clone size, and the DNA gave D and trimming. This sample is represented by approximately 190,000 clones; 58% of them were singletons. The ten largest clones represent 5.5% to 6% of the sample.

The specimen was CD4+ T cells sorted from blood, collected at week 24, from a patient treated with tofacitinib. This receptor was obtained from a human donor with alopecia areata. The V gene is TRBV19 and the J gene is TRBJ2-4; the best D guess is TRBD2, with 7 bases matching. The CDR3 reads as follows: CASSFDGGHENIQYF. The nucleotide sequence reads as follows: TGTGCCAGTAGTTTTGACGGGGGGCACGAAAACATTCAGTACTTC.